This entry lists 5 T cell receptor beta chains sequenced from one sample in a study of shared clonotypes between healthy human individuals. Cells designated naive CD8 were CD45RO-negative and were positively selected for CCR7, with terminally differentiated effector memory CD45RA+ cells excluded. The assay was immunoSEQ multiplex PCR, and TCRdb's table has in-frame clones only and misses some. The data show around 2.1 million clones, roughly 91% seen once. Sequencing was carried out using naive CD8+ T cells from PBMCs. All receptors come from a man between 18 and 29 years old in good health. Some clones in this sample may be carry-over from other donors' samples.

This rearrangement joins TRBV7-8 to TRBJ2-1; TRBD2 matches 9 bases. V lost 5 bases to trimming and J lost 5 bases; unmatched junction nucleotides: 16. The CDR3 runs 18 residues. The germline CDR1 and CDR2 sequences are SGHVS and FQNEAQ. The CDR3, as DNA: TGTGCCAGCAGCCGAACCTACGGTCTAGCGGGAAGGGACAATGAGCAGTTCTTC. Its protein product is CASSRTYGLAGRDNEQFF.

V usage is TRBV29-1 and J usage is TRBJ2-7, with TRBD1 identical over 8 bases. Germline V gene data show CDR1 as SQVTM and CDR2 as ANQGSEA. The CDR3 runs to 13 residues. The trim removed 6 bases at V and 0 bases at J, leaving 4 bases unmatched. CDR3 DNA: TGCAGCGTGGGACAGGCGCTCTCCTACGAGCAGTACTTC. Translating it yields CSVGQALSYEQYF.

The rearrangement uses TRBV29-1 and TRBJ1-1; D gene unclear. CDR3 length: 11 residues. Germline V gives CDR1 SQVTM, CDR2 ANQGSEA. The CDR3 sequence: CCGQVNTEAFF. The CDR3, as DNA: TGCTGTGGGCAGGTGAACACTGAAGCTTTCTTT.

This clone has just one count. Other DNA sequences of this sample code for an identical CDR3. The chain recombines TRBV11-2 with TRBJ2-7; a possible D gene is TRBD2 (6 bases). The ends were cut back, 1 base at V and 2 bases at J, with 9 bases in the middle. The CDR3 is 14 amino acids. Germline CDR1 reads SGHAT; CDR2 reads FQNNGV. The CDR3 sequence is CASSLGLAAYEQYF. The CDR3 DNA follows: TGTGCCAGCAGCTTAGGGTTAGCGGCCTACGAGCAGTACTTC.

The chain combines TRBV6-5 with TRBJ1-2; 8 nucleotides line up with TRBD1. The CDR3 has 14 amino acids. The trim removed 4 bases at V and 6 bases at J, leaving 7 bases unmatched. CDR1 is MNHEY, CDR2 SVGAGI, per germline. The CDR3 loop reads CASSLIPGGDGYTF. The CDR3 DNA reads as TGTGCCAGCAGTTTAATACCAGGGGGCGATGGCTACACCTTC.